This passage covers 3 T cell receptor beta chains from one sample sequenced in a study of T cells in Graves' hyperthyroidism and ophthalmopathy. Amplification of TCR beta CDR3 regions used RNA as the template. The HTBI set primed first-round TCR CDR3 RT-PCR. TCRdb processed the multiplex PCR reads anew with MiXCR; each CDR3 protein has one entry. The data show about 570,000 distinct CDR3 sequences, roughly 50% seen once. The specimen was peripheral blood or thyroid tissue (not recorded which). These receptors all come from an adult woman with Graves' disease, either hyperthyroidism or ophthalmopathy (not recorded which).

CDR3 sequence (DNA): TGTGCCAGCAGCTCCGGTACAGTGGGCAGGGGGACCTACGAGCAGTACTTC. The encoded protein is CASSSGTVGRGTYEQYF. This chain joins TRBV7-9 and TRBJ2-7; 7 bases agree with TRBD1. The CDR3 totals 17 residues. Germline V gene sequence: CDR1 SEHNR, CDR2 FQNEAQ (reference sequence). V lost 4 bases, J lost 2 bases, and 14 bases stayed unmatched.

Ten or more counts support this clonotype. The chain couples TRBV2 to TRBJ2-7, with TRBD2 matching over 11 bases. Unmatched junction bases numbered 3, after V lost 4 bases and J lost 1 base. Germline CDR1 SNHLY, CDR2 FYNNEI. The CDR3 consists of 15 residues. The CDR3 DNA reads TGTGCCAGCAGTGGGCGACTAGCGGGGTCCTACGAGCAGTACTTC. Translation gives CASSGRLAGSYEQYF.

V is TRBV6-6 and J is TRBJ1-6, with 8 bases identical to TRBD1. Trimming at V came to 4 bases and at J to 10 bases, leaving 9 bases not matched to a gene. Per germline, CDR1 MNHNY and CDR2 SVGAGI (reference sequence). This CDR3 has 15 residues. The CDR3 region has the DNA TGTGCCAGCAGTTCTCTACAGGGGGGTGACTCACCCCTCCACTTT. Translating gives CASSSLQGGDSPLHF.